This T cell receptor beta chain was observed in a study of CD8+ T cells in alopecia areata. About the study: Tofacitinib lasted 6 to 18 months, then 6 months off drug.

Germline V gene data show CDR1 as GTSNPN and CDR2 as SVGIG (reference sequence). The V end was cut by 4 bases, the J end by 6 bases, with 12 bases between. The length of the CDR3 is 12 residues. It was cDNA, reverse transcribed from extracted RNA, that served as the sequencing template. Method: immunoSEQ multiplex PCR; TCRdb's copy keeps in-frame clones and lacks some. The sample gives 250,000 to 350,000 clones, 50% to 75% of which show up once; about 0.89% is in the top ten. Treatment specified: oral pan-JAK inhibitor, 5-10 mg twice daily. Sample: CD4+ T cells sorted from blood, taken at roughly week 53, from a patient treated with tofacitinib. The TCR was taken from a human donor with alopecia areata. The chain carries TRBV30 and TRBJ1-2; no firm D call. CDR3 in amino acids: CAWTRPRDGYTF. CDR3 DNA sequence: TGTGCCTGGACTAGACCCCGCGATGGCTACACCTTC. The variable domain in full, completed from reference TRBV30 and TRBJ1-2, reads SQTIHQWPATLVQPVGSPLSLECTVEGTSNPNLYWYRQAAGRGLQLLFYSVGIGQISSEVPQNLSASRPQDRQFILSSKKLLLSDSGFYLCAWTRPRDGYTFGSGTRLTVV.